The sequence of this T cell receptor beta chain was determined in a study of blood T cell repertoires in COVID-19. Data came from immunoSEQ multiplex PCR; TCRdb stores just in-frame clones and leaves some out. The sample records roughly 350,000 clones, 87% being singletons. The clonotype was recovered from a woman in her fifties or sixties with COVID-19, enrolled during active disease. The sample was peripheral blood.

CDR3 nucleotide sequence: TGTGCCAGTAGTATAACGGACATTAGCAATCAGCCCCAGCATTTT. Translation: CASSITDISNQPQHF. This chain connects TRBV19 to TRBJ1-5; the D gene is possibly TRBD1 (5 bases). The CDR3 runs to 15 residues. V lost 2 bases and J 0 bases, leaving 8 bases between the germline ends. From germline, CDR1 is LNHDA and CDR2 SQIVND (reference sequence).